The clone carrying this T cell receptor (beta chain) has at least ten counts. Germline CDR1 and CDR2: LNHNV and YYDKDF (reference sequence). CDR3 length: 15 residues. Trimming took off 3 bases at V and 8 bases at J, with 19 bases between the two ends. The investigators amplified TCR beta CDR3 regions from RNA transcripts. TCR CDR3 underwent first-round RT-PCR with the HTBI primer set. TCRdb itself ran the multiplex PCR reads through MiXCR, one entry per CDR3 protein. The table shows under 450,000 distinct CDR3 sequences, with roughly 14% occurring only once. This entry is derived from a study of T cells in Graves' hyperthyroidism and ophthalmopathy.

The sequence was collected from a woman aged 18-29 years with Graves' hyperthyroidism. The sequencing input was blood. This chain joins TRBV15 and TRBJ1-2; D not resolved. The CDR3 nucleotides are TGTGCCACCAGCAGGACCCCGGAAGGGTCAGAGGGCTACACCTTC. This codes for CATSRTPEGSEGYTF.